Presented here are 2 T cell receptor beta chains from one specimen sequenced in a study of blood T cell repertoires in COVID-19 (dated by TCRdb to 2020 to 2022). Library preparation employed the immunoSEQ multiplex PCR assay. TCRdb carries this immuneACCESS record with in-frame sequences only. Its versions omit some clonotypes, under half of them owing to an unresolved V gene in the studies checked, with the rest unexplained. The sample contains under 400,000 clones, around 89% of them found a single time. The ten biggest clones cover under 2% of the sample. Sequencing was done on a sample of peripheral blood. The origin of the receptors is a woman aged 25-40 years with COVID-19, enrolled during active disease.

The gene calls are TRBV24-1 and TRBJ2-1, with 12 bases aligning to TRBD1. Germline V gene sequence: CDR1 KGHDR, CDR2 SFDVKD. The CDR3 is 17 amino acids. The J segment lost 3 bases and the V segment lost 7 bases, leaving 9 bases of the junction unmatched. CDR3: CATSGRGTGGNYNEQFF. CDR3 nucleotides: TGTGCCACCAGCGGGAGGGGGACAGGGGGCAACTACAATGAGCAGTTCTTC.

The chain links TRBV28 to TRBJ1-2; TRBD1 agrees at 11 bases. Unmatched junction bases numbered 13, after V lost 3 bases and J lost 7 bases. Germline CDR1 MDHEN, CDR2 SYDVKM. The CDR3 loop spans 17 amino acids. The CDR3: CASSLPGTGGGGSGYTF. The CDR3 nucleotides read TGTGCCAGCAGTTTGCCCGGGACAGGGGGAGGGGGCAGTGGCTACACCTTC.